The TCR beta chain described here comes from a study of T cell responses to AZD1222 COVID-19 vaccine. General study results and limits: Mostly white British, mostly female donors; authors suggested clonal diversity may be underestimated. Repertoires in all cases were sampled only once the peak T cell response had passed. Following two doses of AZD1222, Spike-specific TCR breadth and depth rose.

The protocol was immunoSEQ multiplex PCR, while the TCRdb copy is restricted to in-frame clones and leaves out a portion. The table records some 200,000 clones, around 89% of them present only once. Notes on this clone: Its cognate antigen is unknown.

CDR1 and CDR2 (germline): MNHGY, SAAAGT. This CDR3 spans 19 amino acids. The J segment lost 0 bases and the V segment lost 9 bases, leaving 21 bases of the junction unmatched. The receptor was isolated from an adult in good health. The material sequenced was peripheral blood, taken on day 0 of AZD1222 vaccination. The chain uses TRBV6-8 and TRBJ2-7; TRBD1 matches at 9 bases. The DNA for the CDR3 is TGTGCCAGAGAAAGTATTGGAGGGACAGGGCCGACGAGCTCCTACGAGCAGTACTTC. Translation gives CARESIGGTGPTSSYEQYF.